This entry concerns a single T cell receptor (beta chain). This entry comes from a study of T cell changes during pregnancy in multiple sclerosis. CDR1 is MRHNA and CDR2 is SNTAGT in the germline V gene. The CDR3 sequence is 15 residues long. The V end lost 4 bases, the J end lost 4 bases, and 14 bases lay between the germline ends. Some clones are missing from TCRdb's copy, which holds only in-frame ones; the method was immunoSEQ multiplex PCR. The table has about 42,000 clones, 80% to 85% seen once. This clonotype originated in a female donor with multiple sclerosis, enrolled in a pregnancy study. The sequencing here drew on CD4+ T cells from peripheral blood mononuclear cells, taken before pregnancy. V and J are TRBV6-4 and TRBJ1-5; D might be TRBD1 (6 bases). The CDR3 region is CASSVEQGANQPQHF. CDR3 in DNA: TGTGCCAGCAGTGTCGAACAGGGCGCGAATCAGCCCCAGCATTTT.